The clone carrying this TCR beta chain was recorded many times. Its antigen is not identified. The sample belongs to a study of T cells in Graves' hyperthyroidism and ophthalmopathy. Turning to the study itself: Upon initial diagnosis and before any treatment, peripheral blood was collected. Study outcomes and limitations: The model made its ophthalmopathy prediction, and onset followed a median 6.5 months later.

RNA transcripts served as the template for amplifying TCR beta CDR3 regions. A first-round RT-PCR of the TCR CDR3 used the HTBI primer set. TCRdb reprocessed the multiplex PCR reads with MiXCR, giving one entry per CDR3 protein. The sample has approximately 740,000 distinct CDR3 sequences; approximately 14% are singletons. Clinicians diagnosed patients from clinical symptoms, serum thyroxine and TRAb, thyroid ultrasound and orbital computed tomography. Fresh 10 ml peripheral blood yielded PBMCs. The sequence was collected from a woman aged 18-29 years with Graves' hyperthyroidism. The source material was blood.

Here the CDR3 reads CSARDPGLAGVGETQYF. The CDR3 DNA reads as TGCAGTGCCCGGGATCCGGGACTAGCGGGAGTGGGCGAGACCCAGTACTTC. The chain has TRBV20-1 and TRBJ2-5, with TRBD2 matching over 14 bases. This CDR3 is 17 amino acids long. Trimming took 6 bases from V and 5 from J; bases not matched to a gene: 14. Germline assignment: CDR1 DFQATT and CDR2 SNEGSKA (reference sequence).